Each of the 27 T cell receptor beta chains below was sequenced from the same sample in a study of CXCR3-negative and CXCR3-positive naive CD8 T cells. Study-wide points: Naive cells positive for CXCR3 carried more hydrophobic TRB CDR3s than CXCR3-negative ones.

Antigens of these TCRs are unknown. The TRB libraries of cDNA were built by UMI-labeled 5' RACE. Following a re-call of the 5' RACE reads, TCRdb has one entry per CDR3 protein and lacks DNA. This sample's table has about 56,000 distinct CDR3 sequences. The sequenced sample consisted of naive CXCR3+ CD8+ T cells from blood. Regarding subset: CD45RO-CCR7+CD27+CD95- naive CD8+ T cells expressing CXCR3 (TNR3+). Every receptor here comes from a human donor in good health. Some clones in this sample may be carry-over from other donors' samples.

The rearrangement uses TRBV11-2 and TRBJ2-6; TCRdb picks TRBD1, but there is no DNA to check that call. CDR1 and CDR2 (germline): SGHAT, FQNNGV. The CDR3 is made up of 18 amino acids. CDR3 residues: CASSFARDRASGANVLTF.

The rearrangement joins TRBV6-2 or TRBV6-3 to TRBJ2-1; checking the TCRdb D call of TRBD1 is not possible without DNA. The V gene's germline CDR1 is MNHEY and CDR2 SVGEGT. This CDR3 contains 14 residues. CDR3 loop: CASSYSEGADEQFF.

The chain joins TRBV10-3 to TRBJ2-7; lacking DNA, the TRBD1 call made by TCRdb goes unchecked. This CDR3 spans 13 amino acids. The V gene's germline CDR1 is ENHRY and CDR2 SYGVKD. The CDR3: CATSQARDYEQYF.

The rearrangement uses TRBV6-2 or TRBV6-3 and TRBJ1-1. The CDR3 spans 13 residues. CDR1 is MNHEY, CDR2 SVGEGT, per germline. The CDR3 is CASSYSYGTEAFF.

CDR3 loop: CASSQGGYNEQFF. This rearrangement joins TRBV4-1 to TRBJ2-1; with no DNA, the TCRdb D assignment of TRBD1 cannot be verified. The germline V gene has CDR1 MGHRA and CDR2 YSYEKL. The CDR3 consists of 13 residues.

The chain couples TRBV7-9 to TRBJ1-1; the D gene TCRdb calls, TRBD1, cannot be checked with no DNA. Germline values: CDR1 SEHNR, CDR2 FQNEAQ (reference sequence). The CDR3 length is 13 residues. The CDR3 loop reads CASSLVGAAEAFF.

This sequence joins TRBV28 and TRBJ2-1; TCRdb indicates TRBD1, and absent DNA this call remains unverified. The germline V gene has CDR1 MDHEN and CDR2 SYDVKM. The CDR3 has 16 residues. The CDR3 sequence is CASSPGQARSYNEQFF.

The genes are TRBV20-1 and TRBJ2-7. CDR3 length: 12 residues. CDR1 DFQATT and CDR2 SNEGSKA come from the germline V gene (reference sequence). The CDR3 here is CSARDSASEQYF.

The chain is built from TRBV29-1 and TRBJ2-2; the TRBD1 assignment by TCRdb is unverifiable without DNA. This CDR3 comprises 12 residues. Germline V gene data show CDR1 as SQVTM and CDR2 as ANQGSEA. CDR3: CSGRDLTGELFF.

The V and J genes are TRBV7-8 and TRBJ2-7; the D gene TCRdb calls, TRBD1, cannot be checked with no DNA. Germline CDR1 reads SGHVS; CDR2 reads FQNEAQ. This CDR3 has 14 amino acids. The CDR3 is CASSPGTGLSEQYF.

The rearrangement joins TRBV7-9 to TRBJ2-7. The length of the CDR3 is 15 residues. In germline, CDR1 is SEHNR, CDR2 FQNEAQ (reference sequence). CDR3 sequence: CASSLVQGSSYEQYF.

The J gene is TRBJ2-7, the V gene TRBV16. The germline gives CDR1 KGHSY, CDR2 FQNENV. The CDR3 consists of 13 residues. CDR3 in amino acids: CASSQVGGYEQYF. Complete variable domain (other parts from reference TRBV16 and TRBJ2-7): GEEVAQTPKHLVRGEGQKAKLYCAPIKGHSYVFWYQQVLKNEFKFLISFQNENVFDETGMPKERFSAKCLPNSPCSLEIQATKLEDSAVYFCASSQVGGYEQYFGPGTRLTVT.

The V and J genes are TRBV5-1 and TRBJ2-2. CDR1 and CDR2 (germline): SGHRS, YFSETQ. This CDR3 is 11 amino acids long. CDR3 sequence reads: CASSYTGELFF.

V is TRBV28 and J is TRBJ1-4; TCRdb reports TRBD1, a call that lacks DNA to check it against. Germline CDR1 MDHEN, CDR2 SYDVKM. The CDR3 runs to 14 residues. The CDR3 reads CASSFRDSNEKLFF.

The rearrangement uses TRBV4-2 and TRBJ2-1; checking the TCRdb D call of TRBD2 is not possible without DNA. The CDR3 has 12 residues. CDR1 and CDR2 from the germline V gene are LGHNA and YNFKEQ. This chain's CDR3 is CASSQPLDFQFF.

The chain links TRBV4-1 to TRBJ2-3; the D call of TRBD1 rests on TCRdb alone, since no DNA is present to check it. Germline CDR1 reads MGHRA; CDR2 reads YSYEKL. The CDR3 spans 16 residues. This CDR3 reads CASSQGGATNTDTQYF.

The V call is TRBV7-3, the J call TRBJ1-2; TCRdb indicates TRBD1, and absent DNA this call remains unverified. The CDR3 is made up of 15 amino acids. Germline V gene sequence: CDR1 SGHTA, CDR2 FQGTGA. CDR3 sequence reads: CASSLEPGINYGYTF.

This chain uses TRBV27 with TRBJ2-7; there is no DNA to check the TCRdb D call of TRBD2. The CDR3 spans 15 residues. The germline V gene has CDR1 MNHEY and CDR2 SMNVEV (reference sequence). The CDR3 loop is CASSPPMGPGVEQYF.

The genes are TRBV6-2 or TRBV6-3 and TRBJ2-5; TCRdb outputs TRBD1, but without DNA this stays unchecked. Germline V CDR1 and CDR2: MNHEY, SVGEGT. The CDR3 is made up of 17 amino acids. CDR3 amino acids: CASSYSEVDRLSETQYF.

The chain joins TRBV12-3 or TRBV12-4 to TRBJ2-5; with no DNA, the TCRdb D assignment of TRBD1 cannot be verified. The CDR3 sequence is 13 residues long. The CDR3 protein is CASSDRGRETQYF.

The chain's CDR3 is CASSQVGYENSYEQYF. The J gene is TRBJ2-7, the V gene TRBV23-1. TRBV23-1 is assigned to the ORF class and has an uncertain function. CDR3 length equals 16 residues.

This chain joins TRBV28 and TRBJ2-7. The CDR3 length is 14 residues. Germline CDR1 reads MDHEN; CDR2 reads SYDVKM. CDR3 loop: CASCSFGSLYEQYF.

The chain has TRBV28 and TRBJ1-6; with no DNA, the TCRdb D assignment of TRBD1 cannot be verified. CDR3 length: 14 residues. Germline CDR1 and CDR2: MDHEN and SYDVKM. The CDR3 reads CASSFAHRGSPLHF.

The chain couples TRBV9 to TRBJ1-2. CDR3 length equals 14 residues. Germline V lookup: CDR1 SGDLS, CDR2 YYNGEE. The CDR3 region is CASSVETDFYGYTF.

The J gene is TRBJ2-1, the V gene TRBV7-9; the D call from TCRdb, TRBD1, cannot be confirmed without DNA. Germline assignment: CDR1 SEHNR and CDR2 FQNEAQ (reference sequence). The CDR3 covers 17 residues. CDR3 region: CASSQGTGGLTYNEQFF.

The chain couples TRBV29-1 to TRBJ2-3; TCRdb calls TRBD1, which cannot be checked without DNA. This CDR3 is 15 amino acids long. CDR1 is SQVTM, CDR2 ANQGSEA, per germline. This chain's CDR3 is CSVAPRPGRTDTQYF.

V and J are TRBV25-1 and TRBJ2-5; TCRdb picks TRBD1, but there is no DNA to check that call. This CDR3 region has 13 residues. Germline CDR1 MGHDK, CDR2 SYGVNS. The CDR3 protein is CATRPVGQETQYF.